The T cell receptor (beta chain) under discussion was sequenced for a study of T cell responses to AZD1222 COVID-19 vaccine. TCRdb's table, derived via immunoSEQ multiplex PCR, lists solely in-frame clones and lacks some. The sample carries about 78,000 clones, approximately 90% recorded once. This specimen consisted of peripheral blood, obtained 28 days after the second AZD1222 dose. The clonotype was recovered from an adult who received the AZD1222 COVID-19 vaccine.

CDR3 loop: CASETSNNEQFF. The CDR3 DNA is TGTGCCAGTGAAACTAGTAACAATGAGCAGTTCTTC. The rearrangement joins TRBV6-6 to TRBJ2-1; D possibly corresponds to TRBD2 (5 bases). The CDR3 runs 12 residues. V was trimmed by 9 bases and J by 5 bases, leaving 11 bases between them. Per the germline V gene, CDR1 is MNHNY and CDR2 is SVGAGI (reference sequence).